The 12 T cell receptor beta chains below all came from one sample that was sequenced in a study of tumor-infiltrating lymphocytes in localized non-small cell lung cancer. Sequencing was performed with immunoSEQ multiplex PCR; in TCRdb, only in-frame clones are kept and a portion is missing. Seen here are some 15,000 clones, around 72% observed once, and the top ten hold around 4.5%. Specimen: lung tumor tissue. The receptors stem from a human donor with non-small cell lung cancer.

The chain has TRBV18 and TRBJ2-5, with TRBD1 matching over 8 bases. The V gene's germline CDR1 is KGHSH and CDR2 LQKENI. The CDR3 sequence is 16 residues long. Trimming removed 6 bases from V and 1 base from J; junction bases left unmatched: 10. Here the CDR3 DNA reads TGTGCCAGCTCCCTCGGACAGGGAGGTCGCCAAGAGACCCAGTACTTC. Translating it yields CASSLGQGGRQETQYF.

The V gene is TRBV19, the J gene TRBJ1-3; the D gene is possibly TRBD1 (5 bases). Looked up from germline, CDR1 is LNHDA and CDR2 is SQIVND (reference sequence). The CDR3 loop spans 15 amino acids. Trimming shortened V by 3 bases and J by 4 bases, and 13 bases separated the two germline ends. The CDR3 loop reads CASSIGKGQGNTIYF. The CDR3 DNA reads TGTGCCAGTAGTATCGGTAAGGGGCAAGGAAACACCATATATTTT.

The V and J genes are TRBV30 and TRBJ1-5; a weak D match, TRBD1 (5 bases). Trimming pared 1 base from V and 4 bases from J, leaving 8 bases between. Germline assignment: CDR1 GTSNPN and CDR2 SVGIG (reference sequence). The CDR3 loop spans 13 amino acids. Here the CDR3 DNA reads TGTGCCTGGAGTGCAGGGAAAAATCAGCCCCAGCATTTT. This encodes CAWSAGKNQPQHF.

CDR3: CASSRTGTPLHF. DNA for the CDR3: TGTGCCAGCAGCCGTACAGGGACACCCCTCCACTTT. The V gene is TRBV6-5, the J gene TRBJ1-6; possibly TRBD1 for D (6 bases). The germline gives CDR1 MNHEY, CDR2 SVGAGI. This CDR3 comprises 12 residues. V shed 6 bases and J shed 11 bases, with 11 bases lying between them.

V is TRBV7-3 and J is TRBJ2-1, with 9 bases fitting TRBD2. Trimming at V came to 4 bases and at J to 2 bases, leaving 3 bases not matched to a gene. The germline CDR1 and CDR2 sequences are SGHTA and FQGTGA. The CDR3 spans 15 residues. In DNA form, the CDR3 reads TGTGCCAGCAGCTCGGGCGGGGGGGCCTACAATGAGCAGTTCTTC. Translating it yields CASSSGGGAYNEQFF.

The chain carries TRBV6-1 and TRBJ2-2, with TRBD1 identical over 7 bases. The CDR3 sequence is 14 residues long. CDR1 is MNHNS and CDR2 is SASEGT in the germline V gene. The ends lost 6 bases at V and 4 bases at J; junction bases unmatched: 5. The CDR3: CASRRDRLTGELFF. CDR3 sequence (DNA): TGTGCCAGCAGACGGGACAGACTCACCGGGGAGCTGTTTTTT.

The chain combines TRBV11-3 with TRBJ2-2, with D uncertain. This CDR3 has 14 amino acids. Trimming removed 7 bases from V and 0 bases from J, with 9 bases in between. Germline values: CDR1 SGHNT, CDR2 YENEEA. The CDR3 loop reads CASKRLPNTGELFF. The CDR3, as DNA: TGTGCCAGCAAACGACTCCCGAACACCGGGGAGCTGTTTTTT.

The chain carries TRBV18 and TRBJ2-5, with 9 bases identical to TRBD2. The J call may be mistaken, given a closer DNA end match to TRBJ2-7. The CDR3 runs to 17 residues. Germline V gene lookup returns CDR1 KGHSH and CDR2 LQKENI. The DNA for the CDR3 is TGTGCCAGCTCACCACCGTTAGCGGGAGTTGCCATCTACGAGCAGTACTTC. The encoded protein is CASSPPLAGVAIYEQYF.

This chain connects TRBV11-2 to TRBJ1-5, with D tentatively TRBD1 (5 bases). CDR1 SGHAT and CDR2 FQNNGV come from the germline V gene. The ends were cut back, 2 bases at V and 4 bases at J, with 12 bases in the middle. The CDR3 extends over 15 amino acids. CDR3 amino acids: CASSLRAGQNQPQHF. The CDR3 nucleotides are TGTGCCAGCAGCTTAAGGGCAGGGCAGAATCAGCCCCAGCATTTT. Supplemented by reference TRBV11-2 and TRBJ1-5, the full variable domain reads EAGVAQSPRYKIIEKRQSVAFWCNPISGHATLYWYQQILGQGPKLLIQFQNNGVVDDSQLPKDRFSAERLKGVDSTLKIQPAKLEDSAVYLCASSLRAGQNQPQHFGDGTRLSIL.

V and J are TRBV2 and TRBJ2-1, with a possible D match to TRBD2 (5 bases). This CDR3 is built from 12 residues. Deletions cut 2 bases from V and 14 bases from J, with 13 bases between. Germline CDR1 SNHLY, CDR2 FYNNEI. The DNA of the CDR3 is TGTGCCAGCAGTGAATATAGCGTAACGGAGTTCTTC. Amino acid sequence: CASSEYSVTEFF.

The chain joins TRBV5-5 to TRBJ1-4, with a weak D call TRBD1 (5 bases). Germline V gene sequence: CDR1 SGHKS, CDR2 YYEKEE (reference sequence). The CDR3 has 14 residues. V lost 4 bases and J 6 bases, leaving 13 bases between the germline ends. The CDR3 loop reads CASSLRGDDEKLFF. The CDR3 DNA reads TGTGCCAGCAGCCTGAGGGGAGACGATGAAAAACTGTTTTTT.

The CDR3 DNA follows: TGTGCCACCCAGGGGTGGAACACTGAAGCTTTCTTT. Its translation is CATQGWNTEAFF. The chain has TRBV10-3 and TRBJ1-1; TRBD1 is a possible D gene (6 bases). This CDR3 is built from 12 residues. The V and J ends lost 10 bases and 1 base respectively, with 10 bases between them. Germline CDR1 and CDR2: ENHRY and SYGVKD.